The 10 T cell receptor beta chains presented below share a single source sample, sequenced in a study of T cells in Graves' hyperthyroidism and ophthalmopathy. Amplification of TCR beta CDR3 regions was performed using RNA transcripts as template. The TCR CDR3 first-round RT-PCR relied on the HTBI primer set. TCRdb itself ran the multiplex PCR reads through MiXCR, one entry per CDR3 protein. The table lists 400,000 or so distinct CDR3 sequences, roughly 15% of them singletons. Input material: blood. Every receptor here comes from a woman in her 30s with Graves' ophthalmopathy.

This clonotype has ten or more counts. The chain has TRBV7-2 and TRBJ1-1; 7 nucleotides agree with TRBD1. Unmatched junction bases numbered 9, after V lost 4 bases and J lost 4 bases. Germline V gene sequence: CDR1 SGHTA, CDR2 FQGNSA. This CDR3 spans 15 amino acids. This chain's CDR3 is CASSSRQGYLTEAFF. The CDR3 DNA reads TGTGCCAGCAGCTCCAGACAGGGATATCTCACTGAAGCTTTCTTT.

This clonotype appeared many times. V usage is TRBV6-5 and J usage is TRBJ2-3; D gene unclear. Trimming stripped 6 bases from V and 0 bases from J, with 13 bases between. Per the germline V gene, CDR1 is MNHEY and CDR2 is SVGAGI. This CDR3 region has 15 residues. The DNA of the CDR3 is TGTGCCAGCAGCTCTACCCCCGTCAGCACAGATACGCAGTATTTT. Translation gives CASSSTPVSTDTQYF.

Details on this clonotype: A much larger clone lies one base from this, so it may be a read error. This rearrangement joins TRBV30 to TRBJ1-1; D not resolved. With 7 bases removed from V and 5 bases from J, the gap between germline ends came to 17 bases. Germline CDR1 and CDR2: GTSNPN and SVGIG (reference sequence). The CDR3 consists of 13 residues. CDR3 region: CASNSALDTEAFF. CDR3 bases: TGTGCCTCCAACTCGGCCCTGGATACTGAAGCTTTCTTT.

This clonotype was seen many times. The chain is built from TRBV3-1 and TRBJ2-5, with TRBD2 matching over 8 bases. The CDR3 is 17 residues long. The germline CDR1 and CDR2 sequences are LGHDT and YNNKEL (reference sequence). J lost 2 bases, V lost 1 base, and 9 bases had no gene match. As DNA, the CDR3 is TGTGCCAGCAGCCAAGTCGGGACTAGTAGAGGGCAAGAGACCCAGTACTTC. As protein: CASSQVGTSRGQETQYF.

This clonotype has a handful of counts. The chain uses TRBV6-1 and TRBJ1-6; TRBD1 is a possible D gene (5 bases). Looked up from germline, CDR1 is MNHNS and CDR2 is SASEGT. The CDR3 has 17 residues. V lost 4 bases and J lost 0, with 13 bases in between. In nucleotides, the CDR3 is TGTGCCAGCAGTGGCGGAGCGGGACTCTCCTATAATTCACCCCTCCACTTT. As protein: CASSGGAGLSYNSPLHF.

This clonotype was seen many times. The V call is TRBV6-1, the J call TRBJ1-5, with TRBD1 identical over 7 bases. The V and J ends lost 4 bases and 10 bases, in that order; junction bases with no gene match: 10. Germline V lookup: CDR1 MNHNS, CDR2 SASEGT. There are 14 residues in the CDR3. Written as DNA, the CDR3 is TGTGCCAGCAGTGGGACAGGTCACTCAATCCCCCAGCATTTT. Translating it yields CASSGTGHSIPQHF.

This clonotype was seen at least ten times. The chain uses TRBV20-1 and TRBJ2-1; D is unclear. Per germline, CDR1 DFQATT and CDR2 SNEGSKA (reference sequence). The germline V and J ends were trimmed by 2 bases and 0 bases, with 8 bases remaining between them. CDR3 length: 14 amino acids. CDR3 bases: TGCAGTGCTAGAAATCTCAACTCCTACAATGAGCAGTTCTTC. This encodes CSARNLNSYNEQFF.

In this sample, this clonotype turned up many times. V is TRBV30 and J is TRBJ2-7; the D call may be TRBD1 or TRBD2 (5 bases each). V lost 0 bases and J lost 4, with 13 bases in between. The CDR3 contains 14 residues. The V gene's germline CDR1 is GTSNPN and CDR2 SVGIG (reference sequence). The CDR3 DNA follows: TGTGCCTGGAGTGTACTCCAGGGACGGTACGAGCAGTACTTC. Its translation: CAWSVLQGRYEQYF.

This clonotype was found many times. This chain uses TRBV11-3 with TRBJ2-3; D perhaps matches TRBD2 (6 bases). The CDR3 contains 15 residues. Germline CDR1 is SGHNT and CDR2 is YENEEA. V was clipped by 5 bases and J by 2 bases, with 14 bases between them. The DNA of the CDR3 is TGTGCCAGCAGCCTTCTTAGCGGCCCCACAGATACGCAGTATTTT. It yields the protein CASSLLSGPTDTQYF.

The chain is built from TRBV5-6 and TRBJ2-1; TRBD1 matches at 8 bases. The length of the CDR3 is 17 residues. CDR1 and CDR2 (germline): SGHDT, YYEEEE. Trimming took 1 base from V and 8 from J; bases not matched to a gene: 14. CDR3 nucleotides: TGTGCCAGCAGCTTGTGGGGGAGACAGGGGTCCGTTTATGAGCAGTTCTTC. Translated: CASSLWGRQGSVYEQFF.